This entry concerns a single T cell receptor (beta chain). Its antigen remains unknown. The data were taken from a study of beta chain features in type 1 diabetes. Study-wide points: Amplification by PCR could prefer shorter templates, with the same effect in patients and controls. Individuals with type 1 diabetes displayed fewer insertions and more deletions at VDJ junctions.

As every portion of the isolated RNA was reverse transcribed, the sequencing read expressed TCRB transcripts. The average read count of naive, central memory and regulatory T cell samples was 3 million to 4 million. Method: immunoSEQ multiplex PCR; TCRdb's copy keeps in-frame clones and lacks some. The sample lists approximately 470,000 clones, 30% seen once, with 0.05% to 0.065% in the top ten. This TCR came from a man aged 18 to 29 in good health. Sequencing input: naive CD4+ T cells from blood.

The CDR3 here is CASSHTLRDTQYF. The CDR3 DNA reads TGCGCCAGCAGCCATACACTAAGAGATACGCAGTATTTT. The chain employs TRBV4-3 and TRBJ2-3; D remains ambiguous. Trimming cost V 3 bases and J 5 bases, with 9 bases left between them. The CDR3 has 13 amino acids. Germline V lookup: CDR1 LGHNA, CDR2 YSLEER.